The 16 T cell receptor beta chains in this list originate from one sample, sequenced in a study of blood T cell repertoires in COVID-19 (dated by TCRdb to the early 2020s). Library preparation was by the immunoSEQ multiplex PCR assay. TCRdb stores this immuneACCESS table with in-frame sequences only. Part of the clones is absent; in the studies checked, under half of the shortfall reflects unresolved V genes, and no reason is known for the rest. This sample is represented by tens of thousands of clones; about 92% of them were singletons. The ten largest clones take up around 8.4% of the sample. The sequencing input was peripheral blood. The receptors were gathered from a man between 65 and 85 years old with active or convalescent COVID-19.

The CDR3 spells CASSYRESNTEAFF. CDR3 DNA: TGTGCCAGCAGTTACCGAGAGTCGAACACTGAAGCTTTCTTT. V and J are TRBV6-6 and TRBJ1-1; D uncertain. The length of the CDR3 is 14 residues. The germline CDR1 and CDR2 sequences are MNHNY and SVGAGI (reference sequence). The ends were cut back, 2 bases at V and 1 base at J, with 8 bases in the middle.

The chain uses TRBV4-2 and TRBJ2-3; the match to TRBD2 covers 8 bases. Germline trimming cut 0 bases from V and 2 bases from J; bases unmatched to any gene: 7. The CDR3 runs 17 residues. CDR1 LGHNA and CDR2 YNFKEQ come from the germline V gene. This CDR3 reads CASSQEGAGDHTDTQYF. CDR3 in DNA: TGTGCCAGCAGCCAAGAAGGAGCGGGGGACCACACAGATACGCAGTATTTT.

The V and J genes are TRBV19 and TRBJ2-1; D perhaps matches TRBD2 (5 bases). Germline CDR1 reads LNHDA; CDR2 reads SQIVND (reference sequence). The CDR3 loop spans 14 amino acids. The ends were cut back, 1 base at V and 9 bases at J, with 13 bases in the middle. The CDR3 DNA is TGTGCCAGTAGTATAGTTTCGGGGATTGGTGAGCAGTTCTTC. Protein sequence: CASSIVSGIGEQFF. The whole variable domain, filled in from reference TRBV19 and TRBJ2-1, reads DGGITQSPKYLFRKEGQNVTLSCEQNLNHDAMYWYRQDPGQGLRLIYYSQIVNDFQKGDIAEGYSVSREKKESFPLTVTSAQKNPTAFYLCASSIVSGIGEQFFGPGTRLTVL.

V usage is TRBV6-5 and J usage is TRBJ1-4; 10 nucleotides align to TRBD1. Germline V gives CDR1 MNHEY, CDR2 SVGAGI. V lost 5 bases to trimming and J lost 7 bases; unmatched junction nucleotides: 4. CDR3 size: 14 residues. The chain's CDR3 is CASSRTGGGEKLFF. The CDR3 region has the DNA TGTGCCAGCAGTAGGACAGGGGGTGGTGAAAAACTGTTTTTT.

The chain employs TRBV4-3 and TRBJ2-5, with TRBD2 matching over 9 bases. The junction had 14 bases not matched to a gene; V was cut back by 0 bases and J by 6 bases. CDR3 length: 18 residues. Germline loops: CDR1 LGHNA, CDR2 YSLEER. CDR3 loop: CASSQDYPAGGLFQTQYF. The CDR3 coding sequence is TGCGCCAGCAGCCAAGATTATCCAGCGGGGGGTCTGTTTCAGACCCAGTACTTC.

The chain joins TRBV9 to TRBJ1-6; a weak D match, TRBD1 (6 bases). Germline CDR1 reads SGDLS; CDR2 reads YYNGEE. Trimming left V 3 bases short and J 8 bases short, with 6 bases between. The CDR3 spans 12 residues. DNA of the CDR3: TGTGCCAGCAGCGCAGGGGATTCACCCCTCCACTTT. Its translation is CASSAGDSPLHF.

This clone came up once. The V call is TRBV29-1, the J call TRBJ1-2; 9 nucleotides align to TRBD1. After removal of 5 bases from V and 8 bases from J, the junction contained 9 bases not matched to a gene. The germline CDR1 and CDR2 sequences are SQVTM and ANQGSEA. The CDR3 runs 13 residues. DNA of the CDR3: TGCAGCGTTACCCCCACAGGGGGCGACGGCTACACCTTC. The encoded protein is CSVTPTGGDGYTF.

DNA for the CDR3: TGCAGTGTATCTGTTAATGAAAAACTGTTTTTT. Translation gives CSVSVNEKLFF. This chain connects TRBV20-1 to TRBJ1-4; no firm D call. The V gene lost 7 bases and the J gene lost 4 bases, with 7 bases spanning the gap. This CDR3 contains 11 residues. In germline, CDR1 is DFQATT, CDR2 SNEGSKA (reference sequence).

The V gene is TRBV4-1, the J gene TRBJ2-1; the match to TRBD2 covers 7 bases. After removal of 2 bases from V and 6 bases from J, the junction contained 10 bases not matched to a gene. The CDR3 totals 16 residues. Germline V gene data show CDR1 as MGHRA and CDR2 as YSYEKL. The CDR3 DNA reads TGCGCCAGCAGCCAATTTGGCGCGGGAGAGGGCAATGAGCAGTTCTTC. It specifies CASSQFGAGEGNEQFF.

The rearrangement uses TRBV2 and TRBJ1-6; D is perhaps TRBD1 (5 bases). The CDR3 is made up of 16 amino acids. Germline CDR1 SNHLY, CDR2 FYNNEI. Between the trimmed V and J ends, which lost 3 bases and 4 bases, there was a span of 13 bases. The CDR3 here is CASSDSQGRYNSPLHF. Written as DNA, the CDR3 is TGTGCCAGCAGTGATAGTCAGGGAAGGTATAATTCACCCCTCCACTTT.

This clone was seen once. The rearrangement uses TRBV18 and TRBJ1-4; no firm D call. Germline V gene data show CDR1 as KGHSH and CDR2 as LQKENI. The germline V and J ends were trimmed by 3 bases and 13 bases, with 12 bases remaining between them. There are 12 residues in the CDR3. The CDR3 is CASSPTEGLLFF. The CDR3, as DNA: TGTGCCAGCTCACCTACGGAGGGTTTACTGTTTTTT.

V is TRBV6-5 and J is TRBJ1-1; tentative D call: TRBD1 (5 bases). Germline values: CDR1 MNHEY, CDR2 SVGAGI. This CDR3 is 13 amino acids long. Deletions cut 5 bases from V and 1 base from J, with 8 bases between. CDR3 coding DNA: TGTGCCAGCAGTAATACAGGGAACACTGAAGCTTTCTTT. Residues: CASSNTGNTEAFF.

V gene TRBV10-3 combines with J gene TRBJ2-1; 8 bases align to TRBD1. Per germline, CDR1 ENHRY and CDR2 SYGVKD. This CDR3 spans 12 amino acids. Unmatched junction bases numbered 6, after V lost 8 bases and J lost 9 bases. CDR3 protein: CAIWDRSSEQFF. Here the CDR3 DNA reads TGTGCCATCTGGGACAGGTCAAGTGAGCAGTTCTTC.

Here the CDR3 DNA reads TGTGCCAGCAGCTTAATGACAGGGGGCGGCTATGGCTACACCTTC. Translating it yields CASSLMTGGGYGYTF. V usage is TRBV7-8 and J usage is TRBJ1-2, with 10 bases identical to TRBD1. V dropped 2 bases and J dropped 4; count of bases not matched to a gene: 4. The V gene's germline CDR1 is SGHVS and CDR2 FQNEAQ. The CDR3 loop spans 15 amino acids.

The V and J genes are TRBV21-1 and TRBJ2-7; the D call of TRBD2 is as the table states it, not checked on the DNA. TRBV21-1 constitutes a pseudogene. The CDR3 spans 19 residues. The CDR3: CASSTYRTSGSFRRYEQYV. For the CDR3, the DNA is TGTGCCAGCAGCACCTATCGGACTAGCGGGAGCTTCCGTAGATACGAGCAGTACGTC.

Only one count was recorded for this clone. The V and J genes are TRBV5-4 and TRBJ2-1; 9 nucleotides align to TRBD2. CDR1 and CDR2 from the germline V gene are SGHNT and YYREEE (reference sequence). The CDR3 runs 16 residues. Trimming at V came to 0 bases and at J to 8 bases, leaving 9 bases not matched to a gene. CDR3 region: CASSLVGGGASDEQFF. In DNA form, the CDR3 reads TGTGCCAGCAGCTTGGTGGGCGGGGGGGCCTCGGATGAGCAGTTCTTC.